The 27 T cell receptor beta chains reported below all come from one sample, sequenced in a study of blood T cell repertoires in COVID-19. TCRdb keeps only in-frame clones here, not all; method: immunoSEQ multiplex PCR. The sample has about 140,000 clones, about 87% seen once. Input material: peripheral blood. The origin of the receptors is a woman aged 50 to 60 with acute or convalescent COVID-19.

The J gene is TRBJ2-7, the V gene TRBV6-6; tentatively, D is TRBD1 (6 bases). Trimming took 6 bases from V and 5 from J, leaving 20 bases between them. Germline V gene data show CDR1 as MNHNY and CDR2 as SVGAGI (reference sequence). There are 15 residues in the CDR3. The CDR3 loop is CASRFREGGPNEQYF. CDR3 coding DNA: TGTGCCAGCAGATTCCGGGAAGGGGGTCCCAACGAGCAGTACTTC.

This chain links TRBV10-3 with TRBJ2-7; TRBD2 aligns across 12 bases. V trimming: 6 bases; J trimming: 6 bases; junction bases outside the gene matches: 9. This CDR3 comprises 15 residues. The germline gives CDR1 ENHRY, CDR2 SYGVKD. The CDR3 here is CAIRSSSGRGGEQYF. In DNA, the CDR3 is TGTGCCATCAGATCCTCTAGCGGGAGGGGTGGCGAGCAGTACTTC.

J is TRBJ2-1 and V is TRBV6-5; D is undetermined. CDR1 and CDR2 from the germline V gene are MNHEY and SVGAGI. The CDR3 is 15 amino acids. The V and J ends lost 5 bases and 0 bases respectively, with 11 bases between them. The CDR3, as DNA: TGTGCCAGCAGTCCCACTCCGAGCTCCTACAATGAGCAGTTCTTC. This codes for CASSPTPSSYNEQFF.

Here the CDR3 reads CASSPGTTQYF. CDR3 DNA: TGTGCCAGCAGTCCCGGGACTACACAGTACTTC. This chain links TRBV12-3 or TRBV12-4 with TRBJ2-5; 7 positions agree with TRBD2. The CDR3 extends over 11 amino acids. Trimming at V came to 5 bases and at J to 11 bases, leaving 5 bases not matched to a gene.

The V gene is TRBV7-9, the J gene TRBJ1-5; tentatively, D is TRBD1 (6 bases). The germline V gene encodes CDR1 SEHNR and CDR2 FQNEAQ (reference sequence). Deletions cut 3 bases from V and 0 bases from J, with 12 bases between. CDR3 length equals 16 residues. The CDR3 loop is CASSFTQGYSNQPQHF. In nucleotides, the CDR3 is TGTGCCAGCAGCTTCACTCAGGGGTATAGCAATCAGCCCCAGCATTTT.

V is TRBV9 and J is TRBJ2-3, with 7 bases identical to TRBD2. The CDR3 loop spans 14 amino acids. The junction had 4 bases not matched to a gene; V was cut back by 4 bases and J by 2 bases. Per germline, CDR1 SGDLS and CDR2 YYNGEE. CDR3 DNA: TGTGCCAGCAGCTCGGGGGGTATCACAGATACGCAGTATTTT. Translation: CASSSGGITDTQYF.

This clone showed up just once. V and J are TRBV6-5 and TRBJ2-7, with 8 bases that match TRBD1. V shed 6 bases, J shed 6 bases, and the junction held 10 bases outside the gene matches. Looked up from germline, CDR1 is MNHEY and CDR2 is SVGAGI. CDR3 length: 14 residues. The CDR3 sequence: CASSHGTGIGEQYF. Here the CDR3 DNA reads TGTGCCAGCAGCCATGGGACAGGCATCGGCGAGCAGTACTTC.

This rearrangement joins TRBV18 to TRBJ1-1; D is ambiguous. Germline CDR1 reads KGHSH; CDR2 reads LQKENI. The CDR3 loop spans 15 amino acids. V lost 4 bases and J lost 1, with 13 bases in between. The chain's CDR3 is CASSLVEVWNTEAFF. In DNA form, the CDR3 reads TGTGCCAGCTCACTTGTTGAGGTTTGGAACACTGAAGCTTTCTTT.

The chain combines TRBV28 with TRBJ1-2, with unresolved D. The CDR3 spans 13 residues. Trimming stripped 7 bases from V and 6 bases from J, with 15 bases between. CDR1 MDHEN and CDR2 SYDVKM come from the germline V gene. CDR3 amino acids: CASTFLRGNGYTF. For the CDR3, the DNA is TGTGCCAGCACCTTTTTGAGAGGGAATGGCTACACCTTC.

This CDR3 is CSVGAGDTEAFF. CDR3 DNA: TGCAGCGTTGGGGCAGGGGACACTGAAGCTTTCTTT. The chain recombines TRBV29-1 with TRBJ1-1; D is possibly TRBD1 (6 bases). V was shortened by 4 bases and J by 3 bases, with 9 bases between the two germline ends. The CDR3 consists of 12 residues. Per germline, CDR1 SQVTM and CDR2 ANQGSEA.

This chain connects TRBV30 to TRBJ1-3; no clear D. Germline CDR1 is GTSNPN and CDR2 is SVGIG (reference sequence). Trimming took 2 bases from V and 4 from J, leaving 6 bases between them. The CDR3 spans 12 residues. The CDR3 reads CAWSPPGNTIYF. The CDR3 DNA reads TGTGCCTGGAGTCCCCCGGGAAACACCATATATTTT.

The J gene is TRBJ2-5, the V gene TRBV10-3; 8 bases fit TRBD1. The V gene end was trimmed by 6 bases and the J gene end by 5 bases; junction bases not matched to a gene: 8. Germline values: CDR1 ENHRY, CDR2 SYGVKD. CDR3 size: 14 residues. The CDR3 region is CAIRQGGVVETQYF. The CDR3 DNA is TGTGCCATCAGACAGGGGGGAGTTGTGGAGACCCAGTACTTC.

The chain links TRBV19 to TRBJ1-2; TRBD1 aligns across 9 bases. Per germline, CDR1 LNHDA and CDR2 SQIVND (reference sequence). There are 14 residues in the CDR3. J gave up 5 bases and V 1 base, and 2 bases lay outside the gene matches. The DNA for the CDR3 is TGTGCCAGTAGTATAGCCGGGACAGGGTATGGCTACACCTTC. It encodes CASSIAGTGYGYTF.

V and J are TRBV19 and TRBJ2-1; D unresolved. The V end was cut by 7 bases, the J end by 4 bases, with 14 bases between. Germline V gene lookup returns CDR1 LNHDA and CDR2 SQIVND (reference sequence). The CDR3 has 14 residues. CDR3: CASKVRARYNEQFF. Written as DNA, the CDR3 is TGTGCCAGTAAGGTGAGAGCGAGATACAATGAGCAGTTCTTC.

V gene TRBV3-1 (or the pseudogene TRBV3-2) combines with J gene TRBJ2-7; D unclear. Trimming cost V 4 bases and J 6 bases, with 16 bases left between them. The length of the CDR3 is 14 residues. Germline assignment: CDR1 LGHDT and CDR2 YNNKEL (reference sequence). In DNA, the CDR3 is TGTGCCAGCAGCCCTCTTATGACTGCCCTCGAGCAGTACTTC. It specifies CASSPLMTALEQYF.

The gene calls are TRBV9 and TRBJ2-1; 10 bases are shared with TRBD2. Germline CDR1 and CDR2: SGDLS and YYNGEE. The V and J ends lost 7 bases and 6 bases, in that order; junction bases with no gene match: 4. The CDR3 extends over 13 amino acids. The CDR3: CASGTSESNEQFF. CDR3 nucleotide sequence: TGTGCCAGCGGGACTAGCGAGTCCAATGAGCAGTTCTTC.

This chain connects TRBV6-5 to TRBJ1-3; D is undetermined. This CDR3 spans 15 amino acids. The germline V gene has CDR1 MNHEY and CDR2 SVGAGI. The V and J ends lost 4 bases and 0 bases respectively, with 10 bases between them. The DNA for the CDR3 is TGTGCCAGCAGTTCAGGTTTATACTCTGGAAACACCATATATTTT. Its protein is CASSSGLYSGNTIYF.

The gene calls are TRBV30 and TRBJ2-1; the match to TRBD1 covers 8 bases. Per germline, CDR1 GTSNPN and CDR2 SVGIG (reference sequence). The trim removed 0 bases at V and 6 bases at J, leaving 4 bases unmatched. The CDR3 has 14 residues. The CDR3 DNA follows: TGTGCCTGGAGTGTAGGGACAGGTCTCAATGAGCAGTTCTTC. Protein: CAWSVGTGLNEQFF.

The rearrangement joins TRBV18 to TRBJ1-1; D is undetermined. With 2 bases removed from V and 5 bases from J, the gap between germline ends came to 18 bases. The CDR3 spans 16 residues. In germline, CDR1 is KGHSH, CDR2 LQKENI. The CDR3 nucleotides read TGTGCCAGCTCACCAGTCACAGCGGGTACGGGGACTGAAGCTTTCTTT. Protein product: CASSPVTAGTGTEAFF. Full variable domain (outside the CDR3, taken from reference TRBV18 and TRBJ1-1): NAGVMQNPRHLVRRRGQEARLRCSPMKGHSHVYWYRQLPEEGLKFMVYLQKENIIDESGMPKERFSAEFPKEGPSILRIQQVVRGDSAAYFCASSPVTAGTGTEAFFGQGTRLTVV.

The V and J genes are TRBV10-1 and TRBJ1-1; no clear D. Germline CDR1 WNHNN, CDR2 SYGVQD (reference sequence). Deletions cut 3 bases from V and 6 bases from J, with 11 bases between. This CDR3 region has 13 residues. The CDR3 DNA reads TGCGCCAGCAGTGACAGTCCCCAGGCTGAAGCTTTCTTT. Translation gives CASSDSPQAEAFF.

The CDR3 DNA reads as TGTGCCAGCAGTTACGGCAGGGGGTGGCAGCCCCAGCATTTT. It translates to CASSYGRGWQPQHF. V usage is TRBV27 and J usage is TRBJ1-5; 7 positions match TRBD1. Germline V gene lookup returns CDR1 MNHEY and CDR2 SMNVEV (reference sequence). The J segment lost 7 bases and the V segment lost 4 bases, leaving 7 bases of the junction unmatched. The CDR3 totals 14 residues.

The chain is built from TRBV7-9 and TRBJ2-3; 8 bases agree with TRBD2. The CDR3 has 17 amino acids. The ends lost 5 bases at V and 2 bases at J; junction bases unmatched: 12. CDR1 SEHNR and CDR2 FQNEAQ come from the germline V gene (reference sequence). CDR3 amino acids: CASSPGSAGVTTDTQYF. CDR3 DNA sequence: TGTGCCAGCAGCCCGGGGTCAGCGGGGGTAACCACAGATACGCAGTATTTT. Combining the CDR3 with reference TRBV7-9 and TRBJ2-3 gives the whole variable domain DTGVSQNPRHKITKRGQNVTFRCDPISEHNRLYWYRQTLGQGPEFLTYFQNEAQLEKSRLLSDRFSAERPKGSFSTLEIQRTEQGDSAMYLCASSPGSAGVTTDTQYFGPGTRLTVL.

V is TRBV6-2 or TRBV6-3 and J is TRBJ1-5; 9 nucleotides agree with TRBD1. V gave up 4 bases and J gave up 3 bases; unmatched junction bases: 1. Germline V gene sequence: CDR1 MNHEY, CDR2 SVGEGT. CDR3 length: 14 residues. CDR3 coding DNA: TGTGCCAGCAGTTGGACAGGGGACAATCAGCCCCAGCATTTT. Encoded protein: CASSWTGDNQPQHF.

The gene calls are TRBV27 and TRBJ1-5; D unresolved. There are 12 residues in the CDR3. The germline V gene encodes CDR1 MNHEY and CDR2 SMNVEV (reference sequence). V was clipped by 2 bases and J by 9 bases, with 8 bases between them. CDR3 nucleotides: TGTGCCAGCAGTTTACTAACGGGGCCCCAGCATTTT. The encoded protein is CASSLLTGPQHF.

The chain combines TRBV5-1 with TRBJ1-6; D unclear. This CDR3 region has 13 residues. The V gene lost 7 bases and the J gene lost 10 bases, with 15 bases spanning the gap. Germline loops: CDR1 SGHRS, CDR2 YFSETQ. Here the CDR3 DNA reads TGCGCCAGCCGGCCGGCGGAGAGATCACCCCTCCACTTT. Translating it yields CASRPAERSPLHF.

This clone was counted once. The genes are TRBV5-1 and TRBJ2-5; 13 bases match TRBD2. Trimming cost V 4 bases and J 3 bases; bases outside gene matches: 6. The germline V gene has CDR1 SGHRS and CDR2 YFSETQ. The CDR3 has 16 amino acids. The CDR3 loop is CASSPGTSGNKETQYF. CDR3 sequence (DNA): TGCGCCAGCAGCCCTGGGACTAGCGGGAACAAAGAGACCCAGTACTTC. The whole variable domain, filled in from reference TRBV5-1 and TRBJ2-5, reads KAGVTQTPRYLIKTRGQQVTLSCSPISGHRSVSWYQQTPGQGLQFLFEYFSETQRNKGNFPGRFSGRQFSNSRSEMNVSTLELGDSALYLCASSPGTSGNKETQYFGPGTRLLVL.

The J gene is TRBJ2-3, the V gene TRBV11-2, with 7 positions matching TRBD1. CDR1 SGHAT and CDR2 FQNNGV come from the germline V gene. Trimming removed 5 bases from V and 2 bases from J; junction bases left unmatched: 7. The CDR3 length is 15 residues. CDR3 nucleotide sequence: TGTGCCAGCAGCCTGTGGGACAGCCTCACAGATACGCAGTATTTT. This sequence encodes CASSLWDSLTDTQYF.